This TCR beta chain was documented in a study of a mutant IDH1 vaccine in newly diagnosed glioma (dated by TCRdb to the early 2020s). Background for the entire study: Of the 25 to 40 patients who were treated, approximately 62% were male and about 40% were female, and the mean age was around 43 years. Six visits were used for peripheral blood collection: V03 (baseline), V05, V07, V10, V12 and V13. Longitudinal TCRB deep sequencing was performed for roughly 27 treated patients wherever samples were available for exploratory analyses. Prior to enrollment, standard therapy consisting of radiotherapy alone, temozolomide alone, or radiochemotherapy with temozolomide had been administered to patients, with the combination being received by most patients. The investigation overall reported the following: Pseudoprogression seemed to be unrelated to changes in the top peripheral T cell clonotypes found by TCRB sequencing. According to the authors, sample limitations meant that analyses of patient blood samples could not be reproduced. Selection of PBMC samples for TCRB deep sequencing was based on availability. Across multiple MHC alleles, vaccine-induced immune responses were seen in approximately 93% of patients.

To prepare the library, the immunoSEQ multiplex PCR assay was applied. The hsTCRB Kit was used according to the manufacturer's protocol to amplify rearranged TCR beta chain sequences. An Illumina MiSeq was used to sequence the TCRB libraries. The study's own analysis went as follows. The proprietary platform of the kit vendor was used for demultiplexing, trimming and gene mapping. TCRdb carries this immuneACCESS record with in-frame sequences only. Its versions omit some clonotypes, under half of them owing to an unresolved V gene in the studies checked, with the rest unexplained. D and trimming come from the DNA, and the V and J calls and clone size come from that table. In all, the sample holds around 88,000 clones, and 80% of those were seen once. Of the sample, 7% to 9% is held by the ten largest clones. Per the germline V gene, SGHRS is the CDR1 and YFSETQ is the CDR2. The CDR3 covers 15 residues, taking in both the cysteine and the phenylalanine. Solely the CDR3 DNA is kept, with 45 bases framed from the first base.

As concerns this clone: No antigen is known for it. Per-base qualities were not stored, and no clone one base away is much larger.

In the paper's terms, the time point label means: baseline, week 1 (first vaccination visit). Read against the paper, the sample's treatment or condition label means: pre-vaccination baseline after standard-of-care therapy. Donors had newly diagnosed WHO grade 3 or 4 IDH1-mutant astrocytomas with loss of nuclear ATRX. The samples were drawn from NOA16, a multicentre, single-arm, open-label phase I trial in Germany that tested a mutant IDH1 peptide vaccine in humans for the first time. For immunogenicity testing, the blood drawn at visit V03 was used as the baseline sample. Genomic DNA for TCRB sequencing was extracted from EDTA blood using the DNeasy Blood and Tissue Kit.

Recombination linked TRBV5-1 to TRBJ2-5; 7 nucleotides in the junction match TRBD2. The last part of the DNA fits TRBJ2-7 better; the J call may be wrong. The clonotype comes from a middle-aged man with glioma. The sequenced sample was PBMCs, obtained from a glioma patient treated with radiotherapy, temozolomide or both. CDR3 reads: CASSPWGGSGYEQYF. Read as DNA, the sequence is TGCGCCAGCAGCCCCTGGGGGGGGTCGGGCTACGAGCAGTACTTC.